One T cell receptor (beta chain) is described in this entry. The antigen is not known. Other nucleotide sequences in the sample specify the same CDR3. The entry originates in a study of cytomegalovirus exposure and HLA in healthy donors. Study conclusions and caveats: Previously analyzed data showed that most TCR beta V segments were productive at a frequency of about 87% or about 30%. CMV serostatus was the only immune exposure information that was available. Presence/absence analysis assumed near-uniform sequencing depth across donors.

The PCR had 60 Vbeta and 13 Jbeta primers. This table comes from immunoSEQ multiplex PCR, and its TCRdb copy is limited to in-frame clones, with some not included. The sample has about 160,000 clones; roughly 80% are singletons. Donors sampled were nominally healthy, though unrecorded immune exposures were likely. Germline V gene lookup returns CDR1 SGHAT and CDR2 FQNNGV. This CDR3 contains 15 residues. V was clipped by 4 bases and J by 4 bases; unmatched bases: 5. Input material: PBMCs. The chain carries TRBV11-2 and TRBJ2-1; 9 positions match TRBD1. The clonotype originates from a man between 40 and 49 years old in good health and CMV-seronegative. CDR3 coding DNA: TGTGCCAGCAGCTACGGACAGGGGTCATACAATGAGCAGTTCTTC. Amino acids: CASSYGQGSYNEQFF.